One and the same sample provided the 16 T cell receptor beta chains below, sequenced in a study of Ad26.COV2.S vaccination and SARS-CoV-2 variants. The treatment is: some 19 received Ad26.COV2.S at low or high dose, single or two shots; 5 received placebo; per-sample allocation not given. It was on day 63 after the first vaccine or placebo injection that samples were taken. The data were produced by immunoSEQ multiplex PCR, yet TCRdb's version contains in-frame clones alone and is incomplete. In the table there are around 320,000 clones, roughly 84% of which are singletons. This material consisted of peripheral blood, taken in a trial of Ad26.COV2.S vaccine versus placebo. The receptors shown here come from a person aged 18-65 years who received the Ad26.COV2.S COVID-19 vaccine or a placebo.

The chain recombines TRBV10-3 with TRBJ1-3; weak D call: TRBD1 (6 bases). The germline gives CDR1 ENHRY, CDR2 SYGVKD. V was clipped by 3 bases and J by 0 bases, with 12 bases between them. The CDR3 contains 16 residues. The CDR3: CAISDPGHFSGNTIYF. The DNA of the CDR3 is TGTGCCATCAGTGACCCGGGACATTTCTCTGGAAACACCATATATTTT.

Only one count was recorded for this clone. This rearrangement joins TRBV3-1 (or the pseudogene TRBV3-2) to TRBJ1-2; 7 bases are a match to TRBD1. The V gene's germline CDR1 is LGHDT and CDR2 YNNKEL (reference sequence). V lost 8 bases, J lost 4 bases, and 7 bases stayed unmatched. This CDR3 region has 13 residues. CDR3 coding DNA: TGTGCCAGCTCCCAGGGGGTAGGCTATGGCTACACCTTC. This codes for CASSQGVGYGYTF.

The chain uses TRBV6-2 or TRBV6-3 and TRBJ2-1, with 10 bases fitting TRBD2. V gave up 2 bases and J gave up 7 bases; unmatched junction bases: 5. CDR1 is MNHEY and CDR2 is SVGEGT in the germline V gene. CDR3 length: 15 residues. CDR3 amino acids: CASSYGGTSVNEQFF. For the CDR3, the DNA is TGTGCCAGCAGTTACGGGGGGACTAGCGTAAATGAGCAGTTCTTC.

This clone was seen a single time. The rearrangement links TRBV6-2 or TRBV6-3 to TRBJ2-7; 10 bases fit TRBD1. Germline V gene sequence: CDR1 MNHEY, CDR2 SVGEGT. V shed 5 bases and J 2 bases; nucleotides not matched to a gene: 21. CDR3 length: 20 residues. The CDR3: CASSGTPGQGPSLAAYEQYF. The CDR3 region has the DNA TGTGCCAGCAGTGGTACCCCGGGACAGGGGCCCTCTTTAGCCGCCTACGAGCAGTACTTC.

The sample holds one count of this clone. The V and J genes are TRBV5-1 and TRBJ1-2; possibly TRBD1 for D (5 bases). Trimming shortened V by 0 bases and J by 4 bases, and 19 bases separated the two germline ends. Germline lookup yields CDR1 SGHRS and CDR2 YFSETQ. The CDR3 has 17 residues. In DNA form, the CDR3 reads TGCGCCAGCAGCTTGGGGGGGTCCCCCACCCCTGGCTATGGCTACACCTTC. This translates into CASSLGGSPTPGYGYTF.

Ten or more counts support this clone. V usage is TRBV7-8 and J usage is TRBJ1-5; D is possibly TRBD1 (5 bases). The CDR3 totals 15 residues. Trimming took 2 bases from V and 6 from J, leaving 14 bases between them. Germline CDR1 SGHVS, CDR2 FQNEAQ. The chain's CDR3 is CASSLFQGPSQPQHF. CDR3 in DNA: TGTGCCAGCAGCTTATTTCAGGGACCTAGTCAGCCCCAGCATTTT.

This rearrangement joins TRBV10-2 to TRBJ2-7; D remains ambiguous. The CDR3 is 15 residues long. Germline CDR1 reads WSHSY; CDR2 reads SAAADI. Trimming took 7 bases from V and 0 from J, leaving 16 bases between them. CDR3 amino acids: CASTPRGSFSYEQYF. The CDR3 nucleotides read TGCGCCAGCACGCCGCGAGGCAGCTTCTCCTACGAGCAGTACTTC.

Remarks on this clone: This sample includes further DNA sequences coding for the same CDR3. The chain carries TRBV5-1 and TRBJ1-1; D is unresolved. Germline V lookup: CDR1 SGHRS, CDR2 YFSETQ. V was cut by 1 base and J by 0 bases, with 7 bases left in between. The CDR3 extends over 14 amino acids. DNA for the CDR3: TGCGCCAGCAGCTTGTCCGGAATGAACACTGAAGCTTTCTTT. The encoded protein is CASSLSGMNTEAFF. The full variable domain, in which reference TRBV5-1 and TRBJ1-1 provide the parts outside the CDR3, is KAGVTQTPRYLIKTRGQQVTLSCSPISGHRSVSWYQQTPGQGLQFLFEYFSETQRNKGNFPGRFSGRQFSNSRSEMNVSTLELGDSALYLCASSLSGMNTEAFFGQGTRLTVV.

V and J are TRBV19 and TRBJ1-1, with a tentative D call TRBD1 (5 bases). The CDR3 runs 15 residues. With 3 bases removed from V and 3 bases from J, the gap between germline ends came to 14 bases. Looked up from germline, CDR1 is LNHDA and CDR2 is SQIVND (reference sequence). The CDR3 nucleotides are TGTGCCAGTAGTATCTTAGGGGCGCGGTACACTGAAGCTTTCTTT. Translation gives CASSILGARYTEAFF.

The genes are TRBV2 and TRBJ1-6, with 7 bases aligning to TRBD1. This CDR3 region has 17 residues. CDR1 SNHLY and CDR2 FYNNEI come from the germline V gene. The J segment lost 6 bases and the V segment lost 5 bases, leaving 13 bases of the junction unmatched. The CDR3 nucleotides are TGTGCCAGCAGTATGGATCCCAGGGGGGGTTTTAATTCACCCCTCCACTTT. Translating gives CASSMDPRGGFNSPLHF.

The chain couples TRBV5-8 to TRBJ2-5; a possible D gene is TRBD1 (5 bases). Between the trimmed V and J ends, which lost 4 bases and 5 bases, there was a span of 18 bases. The CDR3 runs to 15 residues. Germline V gene data show CDR1 as SGHTS and CDR2 as YDEGEE. The DNA of the CDR3 is TGTGCCAGCAGCGAGGAGTCGGCAGGGCGTGAGACCCAGTACTTC. The encoded protein is CASSEESAGRETQYF.

V usage is TRBV18 and J usage is TRBJ1-3; the D is unclear. Per germline, CDR1 KGHSH and CDR2 LQKENI. Trimming took off 4 bases at V and 0 bases at J, with 13 bases between the two ends. This CDR3 has 16 amino acids. As DNA, the CDR3 is TGTGCCAGCTCACTTCCAACGAAATTCTCTGGAAACACCATATATTTT. Translation: CASSLPTKFSGNTIYF.

This clone was picked up a small number of times. The rearrangement links TRBV6-2 or TRBV6-3 to TRBJ1-5; D gene unclear. Germline values: CDR1 MNHEY, CDR2 SVGEGT. V was trimmed by 0 bases and J by 4 bases, leaving 19 bases between them. This CDR3 is built from 18 residues. The DNA of the CDR3 is TGTGCCAGCAGTTACTCTCCCGACGGAGTTACCCCAAATCAGCCCCAGCATTTT. Its protein product is CASSYSPDGVTPNQPQHF.

This chain uses TRBV5-6 with TRBJ2-1, with D possibly being TRBD2 (6 bases). Trimming shortened V by 2 bases and J by 0 bases, and 15 bases separated the two germline ends. This CDR3 has 17 residues. Germline V gene data show CDR1 as SGHDT and CDR2 as YYEEEE. The chain's CDR3 is CASSLRNSGSSYNEQFF. CDR3 coding DNA: TGTGCCAGCAGCTTACGTAATAGCGGAAGCTCCTACAATGAGCAGTTCTTC.

V and J are TRBV9 and TRBJ2-3, with a tentative D call TRBD1 (6 bases). The germline V gene has CDR1 SGDLS and CDR2 YYNGEE. The germline V and J ends were trimmed by 4 bases and 0 bases, with 15 bases remaining between them. The CDR3 is made up of 16 amino acids. The CDR3: CASSSPQGQSTDTQYF. The CDR3 coding sequence is TGTGCCAGCAGCTCTCCCCAAGGACAGAGCACAGATACGCAGTATTTT.

The chain joins TRBV19 to TRBJ1-3; TRBD1 aligns across 9 bases. Germline CDR1 and CDR2: LNHDA and SQIVND (reference sequence). This CDR3 has 15 residues. The junction had 2 bases not matched to a gene; V was cut back by 3 bases and J by 2 bases. The CDR3 reads CASSMDRGPGNTIYF. DNA of the CDR3: TGTGCCAGTAGTATGGACAGGGGCCCTGGAAACACCATATATTTT.